Each of the 18 T cell receptor beta chains below was sequenced from the same sample in a study of regulatory T cells in long-lasting Graves disease. This sample's time point: persistent/refractory GD, antithyroid drugs over 5 years with positive TRAb. The TCR library was made from RNA extracted from PBMCs. Construction of TCR beta libraries relied on iRepertoire HTBI primers and on Arm-PCR targeting CDR3 regions. TCRdb fed the multiplex PCR reads into MiXCR, producing one record per CDR3 protein. The table lists 450,000 or so distinct CDR3 sequences, less than 25% of them singletons. Sequencing was performed on peripheral blood mononuclear cells (PBMCs), taken when the disease was refractory, from a patient treated with antithyroid drugs. These receptor sequences come from a female donor with Graves disease.

This clonotype has ten or more counts. This sequence joins TRBV20-1 and TRBJ2-5; TRBD1 is a possible D gene (6 bases). In germline, CDR1 is DFQATT, CDR2 SNEGSKA (reference sequence). This CDR3 comprises 12 residues. Trimming took off 6 bases at V and 5 bases at J, with 13 bases between the two ends. CDR3 nucleotides: TGCAGTGCCAGCAGGGGATTGGAGACCCAGTACTTC. Translation: CSASRGLETQYF.

The chain carries TRBV5-1 and TRBJ2-3; TRBD2 matches 14 bases. The CDR3 covers 17 residues. V was clipped by 3 bases and J by 2 bases; unmatched bases: 5. CDR1 and CDR2 (germline): SGHRS, YFSETQ. The CDR3 region has the DNA TGCGCCAGCAGCTCTGGACTAGCGGGAGGTTTCACAGATACGCAGTATTTT. It translates to CASSSGLAGGFTDTQYF.

This clonotype was picked up many times. V gene TRBV28 combines with J gene TRBJ2-2, with D perhaps being TRBD1 or TRBD2 (5 bases each). V dropped 3 bases and J dropped 2 bases, with 13 bases sitting between them. In germline, CDR1 is MDHEN, CDR2 SYDVKM. This CDR3 is built from 16 residues. The CDR3, as DNA: TGTGCCAGCAGTTTGGTTGGGGGACCCAACACCGGGGAGCTGTTTTTT. Amino acid sequence: CASSLVGGPNTGELFF.

This clonotype was detected ten times or more. V and J are TRBV2 and TRBJ2-7; TRBD1 matches 9 bases. V was pared by 6 bases and J by 3 bases, with 6 bases of the junction left unmatched. From germline, CDR1 is SNHLY and CDR2 FYNNEI. The length of the CDR3 is 14 residues. CDR3 DNA sequence: TGTGCCAGCAGCCTACGGACAGGGGTCTACGAGCAGTACTTC. Its protein product is CASSLRTGVYEQYF.

The count of this clonotype is one. DNA of the CDR3: TGTGCCAGCAGCCAAACCGGGACAGTCTCCTACGAGCAGTACTTC. Protein sequence: CASSQTGTVSYEQYF. The chain carries TRBV14 and TRBJ2-7, with 7 bases identical to TRBD1. The V segment lost 2 bases and the J segment 0 bases; nucleotides outside the gene matches: 4. This CDR3 comprises 15 residues. The germline CDR1 and CDR2 sequences are SGHDN and FVKESK.

V gene TRBV20-1 combines with J gene TRBJ2-7, with unresolved D. The CDR3 contains 13 residues. Germline loops: CDR1 DFQATT, CDR2 SNEGSKA (reference sequence). V was pared by 3 bases and J by 1 base, with 10 bases between. Written as DNA, the CDR3 is TGCAGTGCTAGCAATAGTCTATCCTACGAGCAGTACTTC. Translated, it gives CSASNSLSYEQYF.

The sample holds many counts of this clonotype. J is TRBJ1-1 and V is TRBV19; TRBD1 agrees at 9 bases. Germline CDR1 reads LNHDA; CDR2 reads SQIVND (reference sequence). This CDR3 region has 15 residues. Trimming cost V 4 bases and J 1 base; bases outside gene matches: 4. CDR3 loop: CASSTTGQGNTEAFF. The CDR3, as DNA: TGTGCCAGTAGTACGACGGGACAGGGGAACACTGAAGCTTTCTTT.

The table lists this clonotype with many counts. The chain is built from TRBV28 and TRBJ2-5; D gene uncertain. This CDR3 has 13 amino acids. Germline-derived CDR1 and CDR2 are MDHEN and SYDVKM. The V and J ends lost 6 bases and 5 bases respectively, with 13 bases between them. The DNA of the CDR3 is TGTGCCAGCAGCGACGGGCTCGACGAGACCCAGTACTTC. This codes for CASSDGLDETQYF.

The chain uses TRBV20-1 and TRBJ2-7, with D possibly matching TRBD1 (5 bases). V shed 5 bases and J shed 4 bases, with 12 bases lying between them. From germline, CDR1 is DFQATT and CDR2 SNEGSKA (reference sequence). The CDR3 is made up of 12 amino acids. The CDR3, as DNA: TGCAGTGCTCAGTCCCCAGGGTACGAGCAGTACTTC. Protein: CSAQSPGYEQYF.

This clonotype was detected many times. The chain employs TRBV27 and TRBJ1-2; TRBD1 is a possible D gene (5 bases). This CDR3 spans 14 amino acids. The V end was cut by 3 bases, the J end by 0 bases, with 8 bases between. Germline V lookup: CDR1 MNHEY, CDR2 SMNVEV (reference sequence). The chain's CDR3 is CASSFQGPNYGYTF. The CDR3 DNA reads as TGTGCCAGCAGTTTTCAGGGTCCTAACTATGGCTACACCTTC.

This rearrangement joins TRBV4-1 to TRBJ2-7, with 10 bases that match TRBD2. J lost 6 bases, V lost 1 base, and 9 bases had no gene match. CDR1 and CDR2 from the germline V gene are MGHRA and YSYEKL. The CDR3 is 16 residues long. CDR3 in DNA: TGCGCCAGCAGCCAAGTATCGCTAGCGGGGGCCGGCGAGCAGTACTTC. Protein sequence: CASSQVSLAGAGEQYF.

This clonotype was seen at least ten times. This chain connects TRBV20-1 to TRBJ2-7; 8 nucleotides agree with TRBD1. The V and J ends lost 4 bases and 0 bases, in that order; junction bases with no gene match: 2. The CDR3 extends over 13 amino acids. Looked up from germline, CDR1 is DFQATT and CDR2 is SNEGSKA (reference sequence). The CDR3 spells CSATDRDSYEQYF. CDR3 sequence (DNA): TGCAGTGCTACGGACAGGGACTCCTACGAGCAGTACTTC.

This clonotype appeared a few times. The junction departs from the called germline gene at one end, perhaps through a read error. This chain uses TRBV30 with TRBJ2-7; the D gene is possibly TRBD2 (6 bases). The CDR3 consists of 15 residues. The germline V gene has CDR1 GTSNPN and CDR2 SVGIG (reference sequence). In DNA, the CDR3 is TGTGCCTGGAGTGAGTTTGGAGGGACGAACCCGCAACCATGCTTC. Its translation: CAWSEFGGTNPQPCF.

In the case of this clonotype: A much larger clone is a single base away; this may be a read error. This rearrangement joins TRBV27 to TRBJ1-1; perhaps TRBD1 as D (5 bases). From germline, CDR1 is MNHEY and CDR2 SMNVEV (reference sequence). The CDR3 runs 11 residues. V was clipped by 8 bases and J by 6 bases, with 10 bases between them. CDR3 in DNA: TGTGCCAGCGGGGGAGGGGCTGAAGCTTTCTTT. The encoded protein is CASGGGAEAFF.

This clonotype was recorded many times. This CDR3 reads CASSFLAGGGEQYF. The CDR3 DNA follows: TGTGCCAGCAGCTTCCTAGCGGGAGGAGGTGAGCAGTACTTC. This sequence joins TRBV11-2 and TRBJ2-7; the match to TRBD2 covers 11 bases. Trimming cost V 3 bases and J 7 bases; bases outside gene matches: 5. In germline, CDR1 is SGHAT, CDR2 FQNNGV. This CDR3 contains 14 residues.

This clonotype was recorded many times. The V and J genes are TRBV28 and TRBJ1-1, with 8 positions matching TRBD1. Looked up from germline, CDR1 is MDHEN and CDR2 is SYDVKM. Trimming took 5 bases from V and 1 from J; bases not matched to a gene: 12. CDR3 length equals 17 residues. Here the CDR3 reads CASSPPPTGASNTEAFF. The CDR3 DNA reads TGTGCCAGCAGTCCCCCCCCGACAGGGGCCTCGAACACTGAAGCTTTCTTT.

This clonotype was picked up many times. This chain links TRBV7-9 with TRBJ2-5; D unresolved. Trimming shortened V by 7 bases and J by 6 bases, and 9 bases separated the two germline ends. Germline V gene sequence: CDR1 SEHNR, CDR2 FQNEAQ (reference sequence). This CDR3 is built from 11 residues. In DNA form, the CDR3 reads TGTGCCAGCACCCCGAGTCAGACCCAGTACTTC. Protein sequence: CASTPSQTQYF. The entire variable domain, with the rest obtained from reference TRBV7-9 and TRBJ2-5, is as follows: DTGVSQNPRHKITKRGQNVTFRCDPISEHNRLYWYRQTLGQGPEFLTYFQNEAQLEKSRLLSDRFSAERPKGSFSTLEIQRTEQGDSAMYLCASTPSQTQYFGPGTRLLVL.

The chain joins TRBV12-3 or TRBV12-4 to TRBJ2-2; a weak D match, TRBD1 (6 bases). Trimming pared 6 bases from V and 3 bases from J, leaving 11 bases between. CDR3 length equals 14 residues. The CDR3 sequence is CASSLHRDTGELFF. CDR3 in DNA: TGTGCCAGCAGCCTCCACAGGGACACCGGGGAGCTGTTTTTT.